The TCR beta chain under discussion was sequenced for a study of blood T cell repertoires in COVID-19. About the study: Researchers got acute and convalescent COVID-19 samples from the United States, Italy and Spain. PBMCs, B-cell-depleted T cells, or T cells provided the cDNA or gDNA that made up the material.

Original processing notes: Amplification with reference gene primers provided the estimates of nucleated cell counts. TCRdb's copy holds only in-frame clones and misses some; the assay was immunoSEQ multiplex PCR. V, J and clone size were drawn from that table, and D and trimming were deduced from the DNA. Among 160,000 or so clones listed, roughly 93% were seen once. Worth noting for this clone: A junction end diverges from the germline sequence, so it may reflect a read error.

Germline V gene lookup returns CDR1 LNHDA and CDR2 SQIVND (reference sequence). The CDR3 runs to 12 residues. This chain links TRBV19 with TRBJ1-3; D gene unclear. The sequence was obtained from a man aged 18 to 29 with acute or convalescent COVID-19. Sequences were obtained from peripheral blood. The DNA for the CDR3 is TGTGCCAGTACCTTAGAGGGAAGCACCATATATTTT. This encodes CASTLEGSTIYF.